This note documents a single T cell receptor beta chain sequence. Antigen specificity is unknown. This record belongs to a study of post-analysis software for immune sequencing data. About the research overall: Secondary progressive, relapsing-remitting and progressive-relapsing multiple sclerosis were among the included disease courses. Study findings and constraints: TRBV5-6, TRBV5-1 and TRBV20-1 were among several TRBV segments more frequent in patients than controls. Significantly lower normalized Chao1 diversity was seen in multiple sclerosis patients than in controls.

Germline CDR1 and CDR2: LNHDA and SQIVND (reference sequence). V was clipped by 7 bases and J by 6 bases, with 13 bases between them. CDR3 length: 13 residues. Carried by the TCR beta cDNA libraries were unique molecular identifiers. The T cell input of roughly 0.85 to 11 million gave approximately 460,000 cDNA molecules. TCRdb reprocessed the PCR reads via MiXCR and lists one record per CDR3 protein. This sample yields some 450,000 distinct CDR3 sequences, of which over 35% are seen a single time; around 10% belongs to the top ten. The chain combines TRBV19 with TRBJ2-4, with D tentatively TRBD2 (6 bases). The receptor's source is a girl between 10 and 17 years old with multiple sclerosis. The sample was blood. The chain's CDR3 is CASTWGSGNIQYF. CDR3 sequence (DNA): TGTGCCAGTACCTGGGGTAGCGGAAACATTCAGTACTTC. Full variable domain (missing parts from reference TRBV19 and TRBJ2-4): DGGITQSPKYLFRKEGQNVTLSCEQNLNHDAMYWYRQDPGQGLRLIYYSQIVNDFQKGDIAEGYSVSREKKESFPLTVTSAQKNPTAFYLCASTWGSGNIQYFGAGTRLSVL.